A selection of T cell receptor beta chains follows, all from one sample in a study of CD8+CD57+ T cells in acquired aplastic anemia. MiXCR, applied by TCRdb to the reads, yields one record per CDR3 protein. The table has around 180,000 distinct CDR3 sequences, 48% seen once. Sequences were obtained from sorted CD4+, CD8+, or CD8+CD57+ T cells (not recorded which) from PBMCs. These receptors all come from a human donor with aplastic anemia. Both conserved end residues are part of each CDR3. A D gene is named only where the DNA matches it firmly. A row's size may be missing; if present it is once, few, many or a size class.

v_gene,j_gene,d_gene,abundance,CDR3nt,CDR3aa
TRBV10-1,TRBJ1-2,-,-,TGTGCCAGCAGTCCCGGGCCTCCAAACTATGGCTACACCTTC,CASSPGPPNYGYTF
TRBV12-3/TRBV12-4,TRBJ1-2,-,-,TGTGCCAGCAGTCTCATCCCAGGTCTGGGAAGAAATGGCTACACCTTC,CASSLIPGLGRNGYTF
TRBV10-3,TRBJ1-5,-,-,TGTGCCATCAGTGACAGCGACATTCTTAATCAGCCCCAGCATTTT,CAISDSDILNQPQHF
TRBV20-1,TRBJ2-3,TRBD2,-,TGCAGTGCTACCCCTAGCGGGGGGCCGCGAGATACGCAGTATTTT,CSATPSGGPRDTQYF
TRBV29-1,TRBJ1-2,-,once,TGCAGCGTTGAACGTCGGCAGGACTATGGCTACACCTTC,CSVERRQDYGYTF
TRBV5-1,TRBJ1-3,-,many,TGCGCCAGCAGCTTGGACCTCTCTGGAAACACCATATATTTT,CASSLDLSGNTIYF
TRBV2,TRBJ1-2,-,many,TGTGCCAGCACCTTTCAAGGGGTTCAATCTCTTGGCTACACCTTC,CASTFQGVQSLGYTF
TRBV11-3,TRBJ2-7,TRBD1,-,TGTGCCAGCAGCTTCGACGGAGACAGGGTTTACGAGCAGTACTTC,CASSFDGDRVYEQYF
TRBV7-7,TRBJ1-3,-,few,TGTGCTAGCAGCTTAGAAGGTGGGAACACCATATATTTT,CASSLEGGNTIYF
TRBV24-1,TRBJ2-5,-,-,TGTGCCACCAGTGATTTCGTGGAGCAGGGGGGTCGGGAGACCCAGTACTTC,CATSDFVEQGGRETQYF
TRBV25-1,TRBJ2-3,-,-,TGTGCCAGCAGTATAACAGATACGCGGTATTTT,CASSITDTRYF
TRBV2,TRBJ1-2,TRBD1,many,TGTGCCAGCCGTCCCCGGACAGGGTCCTCCCATAACTATGGCTACACCTTC,CASRPRTGSSHNYGYTF
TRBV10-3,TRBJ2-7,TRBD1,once,TGTGCCATCAGTCCCGGGACAGCTCCCTCCTACGAGCAGTACTTC,CAISPGTAPSYEQYF
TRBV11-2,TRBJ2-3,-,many,TGTGCCAGCAGCCCATACCTTTCTTCAGATACGCAGTATTTT,CASSPYLSSDTQYF
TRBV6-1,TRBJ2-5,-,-,TGTGCCAGCAGTGAAGGTGACGGCGCAATCCAAGAGACCCAGTACTTC,CASSEGDGAIQETQYF
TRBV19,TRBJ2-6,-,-,TGTGCCAGTATTGGGGTGGGTGGGGCCAACGTCCTGACTTTC,CASIGVGGANVLTF
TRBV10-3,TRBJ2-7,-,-,TGTGCCATCAGCCCAGTCCGTAACCTCGAGCAGTACTTC,CAISPVRNLEQYF
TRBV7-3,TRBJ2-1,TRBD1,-,TGTGCCGGCAGCTTAACAGGGGGCGAGTACAATGAGCAGTTCTTC,CAGSLTGGEYNEQFF
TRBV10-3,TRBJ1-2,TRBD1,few,TGTGCCAACAGTACTACAGGGGGCCAATCCAACTATGGCTACACCTTC,CANSTTGGQSNYGYTF
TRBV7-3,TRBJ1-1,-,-,TGTGCCAGCAGCTACGATCGGGATCTTGAAGCTTTCTTT,CASSYDRDLEAFF
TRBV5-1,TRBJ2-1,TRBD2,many,TGCGCCAGCAGCTTGGGTCATAGCGGGGCCGCCTACAATGAGCAGTTCTTC,CASSLGHSGAAYNEQFF
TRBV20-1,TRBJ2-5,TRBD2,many,TGCAGTGCTAGAGCCTTGGCGGGGGGCTCTATCCAAGAGACCCAGTACTTC,CSARALAGGSIQETQYF